These T cell receptor beta chains were read from a single sample in a study of blood T cell repertoires in COVID-19. The data were produced by immunoSEQ multiplex PCR, yet TCRdb's version contains in-frame clones alone and is incomplete. This table holds fewer than 200,000 clones, 82% found once. Source material: peripheral blood. These receptors came from a woman aged 55-70 years with COVID-19, enrolled during active disease. CDR3s include the opening cysteine and the closing phenylalanine or tryptophan. A D gene is named only where the DNA matches it firmly. Clone size appears in some rows only: once, few, many, or a class for an expanded clone.

clone size	D gene	V gene	J gene	CDR3 protein	CDR3 DNA
-	TRBD1	TRBV7-9	TRBJ1-6	CASSHDRGSYNSPLHF	TGTGCCAGCAGCCACGACAGGGGGTCCTATAATTCACCCCTCCACTTT
-	-	TRBV6-5	TRBJ1-5	CASTLRAYQPQHF	TGTGCCAGCACCTTGAGGGCTTATCAGCCCCAGCATTTT
-	-	TRBV6-6	TRBJ1-4	CASSSTGRGDEKLFF	TGTGCCAGCAGTTCCACAGGCAGGGGTGATGAAAAACTGTTTTTT
-	-	TRBV12-1	TRBJ2-6	CARPLGGRGSGANVLTF	TGTGCCAGGCCGCTGGGGGGGCGAGGGTCTGGGGCCAACGTCCTGACTTTC
-	TRBD1	TRBV29-1	TRBJ1-2	CSVPGQGALGYTF	TGCAGCGTGCCGGGACAGGGGGCCCTAGGCTACACCTTC
-	-	TRBV15	TRBJ2-3	CATSRGQMGSDTQYF	TGTGCCACCAGCAGGGGCCAGATGGGCTCCGATACGCAGTATTTT
-	-	TRBV21-1	TRBJ1-2	CAGGGSVCGYTF	TGTGCCGGGGGGGGTTCGGTATGCGGCTACACCTTC
-	-	TRBV6-5	TRBJ2-3	CASSRGSTQYF	TGTGCCAGCAGTAGAGGGTCGACGCAGTATTTT
-	-	TRBV6-5	TRBJ2-1	CASSTGGTSNEQFF	TGTGCCAGCAGTACTGGGGGGACGTCCAATGAGCAGTTCTTC
-	TRBD2	TRBV18	TRBJ2-3	CASSHGLTSGGRDTQYF	TGTGCCAGCTCACACGGGTTGACTAGCGGGGGCCGAGATACGCAGTATTTT
-	-	TRBV28	TRBJ2-7	CASSPLRSAASSYEQYF	TGTGCCAGCAGTCCCCTCCGGTCGGCAGCGAGCTCCTACGAGCAGTACTTC
-	TRBD1	TRBV6-4	TRBJ2-6	CASSRTGSGANVLTF	TGTGCCAGCAGTCGGACAGGGTCCGGGGCCAACGTCCTGACTTTC
-	-	TRBV28	TRBJ2-7	CASKGGAEQYF	TGTGCCAGCAAAGGCGGGGCCGAGCAGTACTTC
-	-	TRBV24-1	TRBJ1-5	CATRKMGPGPSNQPQHF	TGTGCCACCAGGAAAATGGGGCCAGGCCCTAGCAATCAGCCCCAGCATTTT
-	-	TRBV6-5	TRBJ2-2	CASTPGLAPGELFF	TGTGCCAGCACTCCCGGGCTAGCACCCGGGGAGCTGTTTTTT
few	TRBD2	TRBV19	TRBJ2-1	CASNRLAGNNEQFF	TGTGCCAGTAACAGACTAGCGGGAAACAATGAGCAGTTCTTC
-	-	TRBV7-2	TRBJ2-6	CASSLRGRANVLTF	TGTGCCAGCAGCTTGAGAGGCAGGGCCAACGTCCTGACTTTC
-	-	TRBV4-3	TRBJ2-2	CASSQAPDLGANGELFF	TGCGCCAGCAGCCAGGCACCCGATTTGGGAGCAAACGGGGAGCTGTTTTTT
-	-	TRBV15	TRBJ2-1	CATSRVGPYNEQFF	TGTGCCACCAGCAGAGTTGGCCCCTACAATGAGCAGTTCTTC
-	TRBD1	TRBV15	TRBJ1-6	CATSRERTGPNSPLHF	TGTGCCACCAGCAGAGAGAGGACAGGGCCAAATTCACCCCTCCACTTT
-	-	TRBV2	TRBJ1-5	CASSELTANQPQHF	TGTGCCAGCAGTGAATTGACAGCAAATCAGCCCCAGCATTTT
-	TRBD1	TRBV19	TRBJ1-2	CASREDRGYGYTF	TGTGCCAGTAGAGAGGACAGGGGTTATGGCTACACCTTC
few	TRBD1	TRBV27	TRBJ1-1	CATKTGGTEAFF	TGTGCCACCAAGACAGGGGGCACTGAAGCTTTCTTT
-	-	TRBV19	TRBJ1-1	CASTDGPSTGIGKGNTEAFF	TGTGCCAGTACCGACGGCCCGTCTACAGGTATCGGAAAAGGGAACACTGAAGCTTTCTTT
-	-	TRBV11-2	TRBJ2-3	CASSAQGPWNTQYF	TGTGCCAGCAGCGCTCAGGGGCCTTGGAATACGCAGTATTTT